This T cell receptor (beta chain) appears in the sequencing data of a study of CD8 T cells in Susac syndrome. Random hexamers were used to reverse transcribe roughly 0.5 to 1 ug of RNA. TCR beta CDR3 was amplified by immunoSEQ multiplex PCR. This amplification extended across 54 Vbeta and 13 Jbeta segments. One entry per CDR3 protein results from TCRdb running MiXCR on the immunoSEQ multiplex PCR reads. The repertoire includes tens of thousands of distinct CDR3 sequences, more than 85% of them detected once, and approximately 0.53% sits in the top ten. TCR beta was sequenced from blood CD8+ and CD4+ T cells. Negative isolation yielded CD4+ and CD8+ T cells, and FACS enriched TEMRA cells. The clonotype was recovered from a human donor in good health. Sequences were obtained from CD8+ T cells from PBMCs.

CDR3 loop: CSARELGNEAFF. DNA of the CDR3: TGCAGTGCTAGGGAGTTGGGTAATGAAGCTTTCTTT. V gene TRBV20-1 combines with J gene TRBJ1-1; D is uncertain. This CDR3 contains 12 residues. V lost 3 bases and J lost 7, with 12 bases in between. Looked up from germline, CDR1 is DFQATT and CDR2 is SNEGSKA (reference sequence).